This TCR beta chain was captured by sequencing in a study of CD8 T cells in ankylosing spondylitis. Study-level results: The disease-linked clones had a CD8+ phenotype and low blood frequencies. A TCR beta motif made of fewer than ten highly homologous variants seemed typical of ankylosing spondylitis blood. Disease-linked clones reportedly showed significant enrichment in matched ankylosing spondylitis synovial fluid.

Libraries of TCR beta came from quantitative 5'-RACE with molecular barcodes. One entry per CDR3 protein results from TCRdb running MiXCR on the 5' RACE reads. Here the sample spans 800,000 to 900,000 distinct CDR3 sequences, approximately 10% being singletons. The CDR3 is 16 residues long. Germline CDR1 LGHNA, CDR2 YSLEER. Trimming took off 0 bases at V and 1 base at J, with 13 bases between the two ends. For this clonotype: Its matching antigen is unknown.

V and J are TRBV4-3 and TRBJ2-7; no clear D gene. Sequenced sample: blood, either unsorted or a sorted T cell fraction (not recorded which). The TCR was taken from a male donor with ankylosing spondylitis. Here the CDR3 DNA reads TGCGCCAGCAGCCAAGATTGGTCACACGGATCCTACGAGCAGTACTTC. As protein: CASSQDWSHGSYEQYF.